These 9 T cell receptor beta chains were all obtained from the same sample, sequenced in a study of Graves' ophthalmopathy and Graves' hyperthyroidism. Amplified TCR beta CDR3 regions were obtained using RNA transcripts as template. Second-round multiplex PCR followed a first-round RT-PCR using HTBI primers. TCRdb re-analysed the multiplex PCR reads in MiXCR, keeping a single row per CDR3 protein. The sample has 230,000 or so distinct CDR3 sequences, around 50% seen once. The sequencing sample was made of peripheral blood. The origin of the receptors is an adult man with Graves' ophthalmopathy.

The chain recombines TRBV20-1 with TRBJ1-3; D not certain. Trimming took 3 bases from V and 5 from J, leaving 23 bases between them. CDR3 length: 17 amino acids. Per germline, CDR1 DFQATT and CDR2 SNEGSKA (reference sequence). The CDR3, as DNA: TGCAGTGCTAGGGCCGTGGGGTTATCGGGTTCGAGAAACACCATATATTTT. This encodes CSARAVGLSGSRNTIYF.

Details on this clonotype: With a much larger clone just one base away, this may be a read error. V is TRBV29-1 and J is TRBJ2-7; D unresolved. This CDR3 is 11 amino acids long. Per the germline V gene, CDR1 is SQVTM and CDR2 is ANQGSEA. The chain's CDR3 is CSAGTSYGQYF. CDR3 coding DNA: TGCAGCGCCGGAACCTCCTACGGGCAGTACTTC.

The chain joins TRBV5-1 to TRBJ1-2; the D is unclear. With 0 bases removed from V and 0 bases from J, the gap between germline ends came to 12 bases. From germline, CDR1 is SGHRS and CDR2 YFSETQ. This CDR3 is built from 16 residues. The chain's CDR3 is CASSLAPRTSNYGYTF. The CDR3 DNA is TGCGCCAGCAGCTTGGCTCCTCGGACGTCTAACTATGGCTACACCTTC.

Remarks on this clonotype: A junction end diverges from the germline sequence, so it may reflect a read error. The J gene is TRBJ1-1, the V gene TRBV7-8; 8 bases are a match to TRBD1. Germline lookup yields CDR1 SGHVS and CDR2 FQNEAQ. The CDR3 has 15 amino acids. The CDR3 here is CSSSYGQGISAEAFF. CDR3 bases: TGTTCCAGCAGCTACGGACAGGGTATCTCGGCTGAAGCTTTCTTT.

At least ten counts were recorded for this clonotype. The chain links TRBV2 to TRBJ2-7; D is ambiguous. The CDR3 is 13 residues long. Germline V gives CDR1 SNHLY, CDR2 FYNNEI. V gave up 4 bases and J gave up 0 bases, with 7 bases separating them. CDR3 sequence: CASSGGSSYEQYF. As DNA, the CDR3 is TGTGCCAGCAGTGGCGGTAGCTCCTACGAGCAGTACTTC. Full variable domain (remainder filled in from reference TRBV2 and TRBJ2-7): EPEVTQTPSHQVTQMGQEVILRCVPISNHLYFYWYRQILGQKVEFLVSFYNNEISEKSEIFDDQFSVERPDGSNFTLKIRSTKLEDSAMYFCASSGGSSYEQYFGPGTRLTVT.

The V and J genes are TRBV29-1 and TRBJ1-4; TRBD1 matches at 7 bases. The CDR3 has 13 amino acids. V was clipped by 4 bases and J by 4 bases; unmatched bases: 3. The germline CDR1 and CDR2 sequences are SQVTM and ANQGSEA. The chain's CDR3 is CSVGRDSNEKLFF. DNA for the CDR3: TGCAGCGTTGGCCGGGACAGTAATGAAAAACTGTTTTTT.

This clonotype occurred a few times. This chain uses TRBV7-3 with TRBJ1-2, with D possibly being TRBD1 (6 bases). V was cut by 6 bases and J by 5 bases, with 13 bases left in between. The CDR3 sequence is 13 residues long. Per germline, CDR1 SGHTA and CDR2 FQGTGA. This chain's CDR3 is CASRYDRLYGYTF. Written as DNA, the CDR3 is TGTGCCAGCAGATACGACAGGCTTTATGGCTACACCTTC. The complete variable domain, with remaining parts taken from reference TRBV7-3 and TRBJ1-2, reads GAGVSQTPSNKVTEKGKYVELRCDPISGHTALYWYRQSLGQGPEFLIYFQGTGAADDSGLPNDRFFAVRPEGSVSTLKIQRTERGDSAVYLCASRYDRLYGYTFGSGTRLTVV.

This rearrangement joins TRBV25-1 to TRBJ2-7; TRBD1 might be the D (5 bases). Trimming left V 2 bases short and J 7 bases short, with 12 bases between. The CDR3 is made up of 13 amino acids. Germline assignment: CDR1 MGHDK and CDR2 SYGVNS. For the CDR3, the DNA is TGTGCCAGCAGTGAAGGGGCCCATATGGAGCAGTACTTC. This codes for CASSEGAHMEQYF.

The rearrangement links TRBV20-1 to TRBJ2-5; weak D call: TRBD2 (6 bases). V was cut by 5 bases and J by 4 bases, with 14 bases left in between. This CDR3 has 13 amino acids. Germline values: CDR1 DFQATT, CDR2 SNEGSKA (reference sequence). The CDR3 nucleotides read TGCAGTGCTGGAGGGGAGAGGCTAGAGACCCAGTACTTC. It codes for CSAGGERLETQYF.